Listed below are T cell receptor beta chains from one sample, sequenced in a study of T-cell reconstitution after alpha-beta-depleted transplantation in children. TCRdb re-called the PCR reads through MiXCR, storing one row per CDR3 protein. The table has around 680,000 distinct CDR3 sequences, approximately 15% seen once; the top ten hold 0.9% to 1.2%. The material was PBMCs from the stem cell graft donor, obtained from the stem cell graft. These receptors were collected from a human donor who donated a stem cell graft to a child with acute myeloid leukemia. Both conserved end residues are part of each CDR3. Each record gives: J gene, V gene, CDR3 length, clone size, D gene, CDR3 DNA, CDR3 protein. The D gene is left open where the match is weak. Clone size appears in some rows only: once, few, many, or a class for an expanded clone.

J: TRBJ2-5; V: TRBV3-1; length: 14; size: -; D: -; DNA: TGTGCCAGCAGCCAAGAGGCAGGGCGGGAGACCCAGTACTTC; CDR3: CASSQEAGRETQYF
J: TRBJ2-2; V: TRBV4-1; length: 14; size: -; D: -; DNA: TGCGCCAGCAGCCAATACTCGAACACCGGGGAGCTGTTTTTT; CDR3: CASSQYSNTGELFF
J: TRBJ2-3; V: TRBV29-1; length: 15; size: -; D: -; DNA: TGCAGCGTCGTAGGGACTTCTCAAGGCACAGATACGCAGTATTTT; CDR3: CSVVGTSQGTDTQYF
J: TRBJ2-6; V: TRBV20-1; length: 16; size: many; D: -; DNA: TGCAGTGCTAGAGATGGAGGGAGTTCTGGGGCCAACGTCCTGACTTTC; CDR3: CSARDGGSSGANVLTF
J: TRBJ1-1; V: TRBV5-1; length: 11; size: -; D: TRBD1; DNA: TGCGCCAGCAGCTTAGGGGGCGCTGTTTTCTTT; CDR3: CASSLGGAVFF
J: TRBJ2-5; V: TRBV20-1; length: 14; size: -; D: -; DNA: TGCAGTGCTCCCGCTTTTGAGGGCCTGGAGACCCAGTACTTC; CDR3: CSAPAFEGLETQYF
J: TRBJ1-2; V: TRBV9; length: 13; size: many; D: -; DNA: TGTGCCAGCAACCAAGGGAGGAACTATGGCTACACCTTC; CDR3: CASNQGRNYGYTF
J: TRBJ1-1; V: TRBV5-5; length: 15; size: many; D: -; DNA: TGTGCCAGCAGCTTGGTCAGGGCAGGGCCCACTGAAGCTTTCTTT; CDR3: CASSLVRAGPTEAFF
J: TRBJ2-7; V: TRBV25-1; length: 16; size: few; D: TRBD1; DNA: TGTGCCAGCAGTAATACCGGGACAGGGGGCTCATGGGAGCAGTACTTC; CDR3: CASSNTGTGGSWEQYF
J: TRBJ1-5; V: TRBV20-1; length: 14; size: many; D: -; DNA: TGCAGTGCTAGAAACGACATTAGCAATCAGCCCCAGCATTTT; CDR3: CSARNDISNQPQHF
J: TRBJ1-3; V: TRBV10-3; length: 15; size: many; D: -; DNA: TGTGCCATCAGTGCCGACACGAGGGAGGGAAACACCATATATTTT; CDR3: CAISADTREGNTIYF
J: TRBJ2-7; V: TRBV20-1; length: 18; size: -; D: -; DNA: TGCAGTGCTAGAGCCGGGACGGGGAGGCCCGAATTCTCCTACGAGCAGTACTTC; CDR3: CSARAGTGRPEFSYEQYF
J: TRBJ1-1; V: TRBV15; length: 15; size: many; D: -; DNA: TGTGCCACCAGCAGAGATCAGGCAGAGAACACTGAAGCTTTCTTT; CDR3: CATSRDQAENTEAFF
J: TRBJ1-1; V: TRBV12-3/TRBV12-4; length: 14; size: many; D: -; DNA: TGTGCCAGCAGTCCCCACGTGGAAGGGGGTGCAGCTTTCTTT; CDR3: CASSPHVEGGAAFF
J: TRBJ1-2; V: TRBV12-3/TRBV12-4; length: 14; size: few; D: -; DNA: TGTGCCAGCAGCCCCGGGGGGGCTGAGTATGGCTACACCTTC; CDR3: CASSPGGAEYGYTF
J: TRBJ1-2; V: TRBV20-1; length: 13; size: many; D: TRBD1; DNA: TGCAGTGCGGAGACAGGGAGGAACTATGGCTACACCTTC; CDR3: CSAETGRNYGYTF
J: TRBJ1-1; V: TRBV20-1; length: 14; size: many; D: -; DNA: TGCAGTGCTAGAGTAGGCACCCCGGTCACTGAAGCTTTCTTT; CDR3: CSARVGTPVTEAFF
J: TRBJ2-5; V: TRBV4-3; length: 13; size: -; D: -; DNA: TGCGCCAGCAGCCCCAATATGGAGGAGACCCAGTACTTC; CDR3: CASSPNMEETQYF
J: TRBJ2-5; V: TRBV20-1; length: 12; size: many; D: -; DNA: TGCAGTGCGCCACAGGCCCAAGAGACCCAGTACTTC; CDR3: CSAPQAQETQYF
J: TRBJ2-7; V: TRBV20-1; length: 15; size: few; D: -; DNA: TGCAGTGCTAGTTCGGCAGGGAGCAGGCCCTACGAGCAGTACTTC; CDR3: CSASSAGSRPYEQYF
J: TRBJ1-6; V: TRBV7-2; length: 13; size: -; D: -; DNA: TGTGCCAGCAGCTTAGGGGTTAATTCACCCCTCCACTTT; CDR3: CASSLGVNSPLHF
J: TRBJ1-6; V: TRBV5-1; length: 15; size: few; D: -; DNA: TGCGCCAGCAAGGGGACCGGGTCCTATAATTCACCCCTCCACTTT; CDR3: CASKGTGSYNSPLHF
J: TRBJ1-1; V: TRBV20-1; length: 12; size: many; D: -; DNA: TGCAGGGTCTTGGCGTTGAACACTGAAGCTTTCTTT; CDR3: CRVLALNTEAFF
J: TRBJ1-5; V: TRBV10-3; length: 13; size: -; D: -; DNA: TGTGCCATCAGTGAGTGGGGGGATCAGCCCCAGCATTTT; CDR3: CAISEWGDQPQHF
J: TRBJ1-5; V: TRBV7-2; length: 15; size: many; D: -; DNA: TGTGCCAGCAGAGCGGGGGCAGCTCCCAATCAGCCCCAGCATTTT; CDR3: CASRAGAAPNQPQHF
J: TRBJ2-3; V: TRBV7-2; length: 14; size: many; D: TRBD2; DNA: TGTGCCAGCAGCCTTAGCGGGGGGGCAGATACGCAGTATTTT; CDR3: CASSLSGGADTQYF
J: TRBJ2-1; V: TRBV7-3; length: 16; size: few; D: -; DNA: TGTGCCAGCAGCTTAAAGGGTAGCGGTGGCTACAATGAGCAGTTCTTC; CDR3: CASSLKGSGGYNEQFF
J: TRBJ1-5; V: TRBV7-9; length: 14; size: few; D: -; DNA: TGTGCCAGTGAGCAGGCCCCTAGCAATCAGCCCCAGCATTTT; CDR3: CASEQAPSNQPQHF
J: TRBJ1-3; V: TRBV29-1; length: 11; size: many; D: -; DNA: TGCAGCGTTTGGTCCGGAAACACCATATATTTT; CDR3: CSVWSGNTIYF
J: TRBJ1-5; V: TRBV20-1; length: 13; size: many; D: TRBD1; DNA: TGCAGTACTGCGAGACAGGGGAATCAGCCCCAGCATTTT; CDR3: CSTARQGNQPQHF
J: TRBJ1-1; V: TRBV9; length: 12; size: many; D: -; DNA: TGTGCCAGCGGCGAGTTCGTGGATGAAGCTTTCTTT; CDR3: CASGEFVDEAFF
J: TRBJ2-1; V: TRBV20-1; length: 13; size: -; D: -; DNA: TGCAGTGCTAAGGAGAGGGGGTCCAATGAGCAGTTCTTC; CDR3: CSAKERGSNEQFF
J: TRBJ2-5; V: TRBV27; length: 17; size: -; D: -; DNA: TGTGCCAGCAGTACTCTCTCCCAGAGGGGAGAAGGAGAGACCCAGTACTTC; CDR3: CASSTLSQRGEGETQYF
J: TRBJ2-1; V: TRBV5-1; length: 13; size: -; D: -; DNA: TGCGCCAGCAGCTTGAGTGCAAACAATGAGCAGTTCTTC; CDR3: CASSLSANNEQFF
J: TRBJ2-5; V: TRBV9; length: 14; size: many; D: -; DNA: TGTGCCAGCAGCTCGAGCCCCGGCGCGGAGACCCAGTACTTC; CDR3: CASSSSPGAETQYF
J: TRBJ1-2; V: TRBV4-1; length: 15; size: -; D: -; DNA: TGCGCCAGCAGCCAAGTATGGGACCATCAGTCGGGCTACACCTTC; CDR3: CASSQVWDHQSGYTF
J: TRBJ1-3; V: TRBV29-1; length: 14; size: many; D: -; DNA: TGCAGCGTTGAAGACAGGGGCTCTGGAAACACCATATATTTT; CDR3: CSVEDRGSGNTIYF
J: TRBJ2-5; V: TRBV5-1; length: 15; size: few; D: TRBD1; DNA: TGCGCCAGCAGCTTGGAGGGACAGGGTTTCGAGACCCAGTACTTC; CDR3: CASSLEGQGFETQYF
J: TRBJ1-5; V: TRBV12-3/TRBV12-4; length: 14; size: few; D: TRBD1; DNA: TGTGCCAGCAGTGCCCCAGGGGGACATCAGCCCCAGCATTTT; CDR3: CASSAPGGHQPQHF
J: TRBJ2-4; V: TRBV6-5; length: 14; size: -; D: -; DNA: TGTGCCAGCAGTTTCGTAGGGGGCAAAAACATTCAGTACTTC; CDR3: CASSFVGGKNIQYF
J: TRBJ1-1; V: TRBV20-1; length: 14; size: many; D: TRBD1; DNA: TGCAGTGCTAGACGACAGGGGGTAGACACTGAAGCTTTCTTT; CDR3: CSARRQGVDTEAFF
J: TRBJ2-1; V: TRBV7-9; length: 14; size: few; D: TRBD1; DNA: TGTGCCAGCAGCTACAGGGGGACCTACAATGAGCAGTTCTTC; CDR3: CASSYRGTYNEQFF
J: TRBJ2-3; V: TRBV5-1; length: 15; size: -; D: TRBD2; DNA: TGCGCCAGCAGCTCAGCGGGGGGGCCTTCAGATACGCAGTATTTT; CDR3: CASSSAGGPSDTQYF
J: TRBJ1-2; V: TRBV7-3; length: 14; size: -; D: TRBD1; DNA: TGTGCCAGCAGCCCCGCACAGGGGGCCAATGGCTACACCTTC; CDR3: CASSPAQGANGYTF
J: TRBJ1-1; V: TRBV7-3; length: 13; size: many; D: -; DNA: TGTGCCAGCAGCTACGAGAGGGATGGTGAAGCTTTCTTT; CDR3: CASSYERDGEAFF
J: TRBJ2-5; V: TRBV18; length: 14; size: few; D: TRBD2; DNA: TGTGCCAGCTCACTCGACGCAGCGGGGGAGACCCAGTACTTC; CDR3: CASSLDAAGETQYF
J: TRBJ1-3; V: TRBV20-1; length: 17; size: many; D: -; DNA: TGCAGTGCTAGTGCTGCCTTATGGGCAGGGGAAGGAAACACCATATATTTT; CDR3: CSASAALWAGEGNTIYF
J: TRBJ2-1; V: TRBV20-1; length: 18; size: many; D: TRBD2; DNA: TGCAGTGTCAGCCCCCGGACTAGCGGGGGCCAATACTACAATGAGCAGTTCTTC; CDR3: CSVSPRTSGGQYYNEQFF
J: TRBJ1-1; V: TRBV20-1; length: 14; size: -; D: TRBD1; DNA: TGCAGTGCTAGTCTTGCAGGGGGCTGGACTGAAGCTTTCTTT; CDR3: CSASLAGGWTEAFF
J: TRBJ1-6; V: TRBV27; length: 14; size: many; D: -; DNA: TGTGCCAGCAGTTTACGGGACGGTAATTCACCCCTCCACTTT; CDR3: CASSLRDGNSPLHF
J: TRBJ2-1; V: TRBV20-1; length: 14; size: -; D: -; DNA: TGCAGTGCTCCCAGGGGACCGGTCTACAATGAGCAGTTCTTC; CDR3: CSAPRGPVYNEQFF
J: TRBJ2-3; V: TRBV5-1; length: 13; size: many; D: -; DNA: TGCGCCAGCAGCTTGACCGTCACAGATACGCAGTATTTT; CDR3: CASSLTVTDTQYF
J: TRBJ2-1; V: TRBV7-9; length: 16; size: few; D: TRBD2; DNA: TGTGCCAGCAGCTCAAGCCTCCTAGCGGGGGGCAATGAGCAGTTCTTC; CDR3: CASSSSLLAGGNEQFF
J: TRBJ1-1; V: TRBV13; length: 13; size: few; D: -; DNA: TGTGCCAGCAGAGTGTTGGGGAACACTGAAGCTTTCTTT; CDR3: CASRVLGNTEAFF